A single T cell receptor beta chain is shown here with its context. Coverage ceases 3 residues before the CDR3 finishes, and the germline J gene fills in the end. The germline V gene has CDR1 DFQATT and CDR2 SNEGSKA (reference sequence). The CDR3 spans 16 residues. This specimen comes from a study of T cells in women clearing cervical HPV infection. Clones were read by immunoSEQ multiplex PCR, and TCRdb kept only the in-frame ones, dropping some. With tens of thousands of clones in the sample, the ten largest clones hold approximately 7.2%. Sequenced input: blood buffy coat. The TCR sequence derives from a woman aged 18 to 75 with a cervical HPV16 infection that either progressed to CIN3+ or cleared (not recorded which). This rearrangement joins TRBV20-1 to TRBJ2-3; 7 positions agree with TRBD1. The CDR3 DNA, read in part, is TGCAGTGCCCCCAGACAGGGACCCGGCTACAATCAGCCG. Its translation is CSAPRQGPGYNQP. The whole CDR3 sequence reads CSAPRQGPGYNQPQYF.